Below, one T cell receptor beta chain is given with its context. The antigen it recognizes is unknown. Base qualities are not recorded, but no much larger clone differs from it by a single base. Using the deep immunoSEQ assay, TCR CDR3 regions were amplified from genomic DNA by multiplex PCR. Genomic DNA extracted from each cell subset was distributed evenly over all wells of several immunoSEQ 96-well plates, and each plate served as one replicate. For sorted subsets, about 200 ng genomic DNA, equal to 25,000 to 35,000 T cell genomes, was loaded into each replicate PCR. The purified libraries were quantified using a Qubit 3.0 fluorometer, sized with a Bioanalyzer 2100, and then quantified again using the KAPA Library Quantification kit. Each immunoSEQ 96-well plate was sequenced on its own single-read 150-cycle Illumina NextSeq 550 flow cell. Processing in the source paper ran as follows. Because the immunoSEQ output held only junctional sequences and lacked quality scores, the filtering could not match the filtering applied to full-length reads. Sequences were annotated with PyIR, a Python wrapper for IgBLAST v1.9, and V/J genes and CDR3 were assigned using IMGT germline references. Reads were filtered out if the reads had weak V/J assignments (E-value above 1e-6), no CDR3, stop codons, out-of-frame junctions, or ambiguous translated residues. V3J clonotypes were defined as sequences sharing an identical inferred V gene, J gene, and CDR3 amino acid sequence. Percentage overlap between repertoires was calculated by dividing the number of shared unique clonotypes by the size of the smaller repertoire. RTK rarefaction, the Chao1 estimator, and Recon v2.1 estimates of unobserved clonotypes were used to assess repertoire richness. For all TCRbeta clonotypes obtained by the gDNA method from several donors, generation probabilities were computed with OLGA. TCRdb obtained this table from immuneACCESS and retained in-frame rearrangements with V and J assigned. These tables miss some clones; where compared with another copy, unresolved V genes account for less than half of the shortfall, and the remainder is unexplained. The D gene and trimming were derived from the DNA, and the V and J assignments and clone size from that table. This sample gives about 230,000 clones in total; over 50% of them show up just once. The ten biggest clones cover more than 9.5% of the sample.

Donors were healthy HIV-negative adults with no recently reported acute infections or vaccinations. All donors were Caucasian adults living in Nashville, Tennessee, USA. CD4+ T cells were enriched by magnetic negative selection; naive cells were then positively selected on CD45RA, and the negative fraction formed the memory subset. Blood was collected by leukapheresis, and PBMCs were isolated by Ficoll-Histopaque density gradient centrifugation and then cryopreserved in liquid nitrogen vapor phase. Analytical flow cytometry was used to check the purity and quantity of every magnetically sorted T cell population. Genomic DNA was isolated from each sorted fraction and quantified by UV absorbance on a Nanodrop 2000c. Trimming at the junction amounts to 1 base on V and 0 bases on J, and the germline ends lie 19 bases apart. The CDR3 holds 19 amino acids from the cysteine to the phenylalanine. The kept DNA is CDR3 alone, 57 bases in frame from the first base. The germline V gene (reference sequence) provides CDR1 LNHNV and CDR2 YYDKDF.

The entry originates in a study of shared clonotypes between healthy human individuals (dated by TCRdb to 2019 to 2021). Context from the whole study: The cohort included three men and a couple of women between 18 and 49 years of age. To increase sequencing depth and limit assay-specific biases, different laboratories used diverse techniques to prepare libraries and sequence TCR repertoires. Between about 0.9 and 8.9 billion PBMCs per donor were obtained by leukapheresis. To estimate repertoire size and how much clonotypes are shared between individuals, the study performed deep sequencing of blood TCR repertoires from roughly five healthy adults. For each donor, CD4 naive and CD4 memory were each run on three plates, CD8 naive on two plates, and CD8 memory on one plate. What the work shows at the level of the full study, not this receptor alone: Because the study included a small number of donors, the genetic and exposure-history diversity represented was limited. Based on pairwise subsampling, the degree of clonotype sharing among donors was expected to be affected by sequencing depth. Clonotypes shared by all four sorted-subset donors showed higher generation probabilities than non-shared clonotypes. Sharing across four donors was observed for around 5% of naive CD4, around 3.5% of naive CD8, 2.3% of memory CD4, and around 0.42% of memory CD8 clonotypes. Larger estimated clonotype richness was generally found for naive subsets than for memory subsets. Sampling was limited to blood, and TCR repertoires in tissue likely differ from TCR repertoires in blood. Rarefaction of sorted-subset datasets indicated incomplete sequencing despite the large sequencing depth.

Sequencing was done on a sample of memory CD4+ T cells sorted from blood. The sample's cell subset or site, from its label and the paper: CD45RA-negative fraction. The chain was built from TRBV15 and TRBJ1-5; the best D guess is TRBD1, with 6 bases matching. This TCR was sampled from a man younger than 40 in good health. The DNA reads TGTGCCACCAGCAGAGCAGGGGTTACCCTACTTTATAGCAATCAGCCCCAGCATTTT. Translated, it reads CATSRAGVTLLYSNQPQHF.